This T cell receptor (beta chain) is drawn from a study of T cell repertoires in cytomegalovirus infection. This clonotype has more than one count but fewer than ten. What it binds is unknown. Broader study findings: Ex vivo, HLA-C-restricted CMV-specific TCR beta clonotypes prevailed over the rest of the response.

TCRdb itself ran the reads through MiXCR, one entry per CDR3 protein. The repertoire includes hundreds of thousands of distinct CDR3 sequences, 32% of them detected once, and around 12% sits in the top ten. This TCR was recovered from a human donor in good health (CMV status not recorded). Some clones in this sample may be carry-over from other donors' samples. Sequencing was performed on cultured CD8+ T cells from PBMCs, taken from culture after CMV antigen stimulation.

The CDR3 coding sequence is TGTGCCAGCAGCCAAACGGACAGTGTCACAGATACGCAGTATTTT. Protein: CASSQTDSVTDTQYF. This sequence joins TRBV7-9 and TRBJ2-3; a weak D match, TRBD1 (6 bases). The germline V gene has CDR1 SEHNR and CDR2 FQNEAQ (reference sequence). V was trimmed by 5 bases and J by 2 bases, leaving 14 bases between them. CDR3 length: 15 residues.